The 21 T cell receptor beta chains listed next were all sequenced from one sample in a study of identical twins. Using its own MiXCR run on the 5' RACE reads, TCRdb lists one record per CDR3 protein. The sample holds under 250,000 distinct CDR3 sequences, less than 10% seen once. The specimen sequenced was memory (CD45RO+) T cells sorted from blood. The receptors stem from a woman between 18 and 30 years old in good health.

This clonotype was seen only a few times. This chain joins TRBV3-1 and TRBJ2-1; 9 nucleotides align to TRBD1. Per germline, CDR1 LGHDT and CDR2 YNNKEL (reference sequence). Trimming removed 4 bases from V and 9 bases from J; junction bases left unmatched: 7. This CDR3 has 14 amino acids. CDR3 DNA: TGTGCCAGCAGCCGGCGGACAGGGGTTGGTGAGCAGTTCTTC. This gives the protein CASSRRTGVGEQFF.

This clonotype was observed a few times. This sequence joins TRBV13 and TRBJ1-1; TRBD1 agrees at 9 bases. The J segment lost 3 bases and the V segment lost 4 bases, leaving 9 bases of the junction unmatched. The CDR3 loop spans 16 amino acids. CDR1 and CDR2 (germline): PRHDT, FYEKMQ (reference sequence). The CDR3 region is CASSSPGTGKDTEAFF. DNA for the CDR3: TGTGCCAGCAGCTCCCCTGGGACAGGGAAGGACACTGAAGCTTTCTTT.

The chain is built from TRBV5-1 and TRBJ2-1, with D possibly TRBD2 on 6 matching bases. CDR1 and CDR2 from the germline V gene are SGHRS and YFSETQ. V shed 5 bases and J shed 0 bases, with 12 bases lying between them. The CDR3 loop spans 15 amino acids. Here the CDR3 DNA reads TGCGCCAGCAGGGAGGGCAGCTCCTCCTACAATGAGCAGTTCTTC. Its translation: CASREGSSSYNEQFF.

This clonotype was observed many times. V usage is TRBV3-1 and J usage is TRBJ1-3; 9 nucleotides agree with TRBD1. With V trimmed by 4 bases and J by 4 bases, 5 bases remained unmatched. CDR3 length equals 15 residues. The germline gives CDR1 LGHDT, CDR2 YNNKEL (reference sequence). The CDR3 DNA reads as TGTGCCAGCAGCCCTGGGGACAGGGTCGGAAACACCATATATTTT. The encoded protein is CASSPGDRVGNTIYF.

This clonotype turned up a few times. The rearrangement links TRBV5-1 to TRBJ2-3; 11 bases agree with TRBD2. CDR1 is SGHRS, CDR2 YFSETQ, per germline. CDR3 length: 15 amino acids. J gave up 7 bases and V 3 bases, and 7 bases lay outside the gene matches. CDR3 in DNA: TGCGCCAGCAGCTACCTAGCGGGGGGCACGAATACGCAGTATTTT. Encoded protein: CASSYLAGGTNTQYF.

The chain recombines TRBV19 with TRBJ2-5; 10 bases map to TRBD2. J lost 4 bases, V lost 9 bases, and 8 bases had no gene match. The CDR3 covers 14 residues. Per germline, CDR1 LNHDA and CDR2 SQIVND (reference sequence). CDR3 sequence reads: CASSAGGPGETQYF. The CDR3 DNA is TGTGCCAGCTCAGCGGGAGGGCCCGGAGAGACCCAGTACTTC.

In its sample, this clonotype was seen a few times. This sequence joins TRBV15 and TRBJ2-3; 7 bases fit TRBD2. CDR1 and CDR2 (germline): LNHNV, YYDKDF (reference sequence). This CDR3 spans 17 amino acids. The J segment lost 5 bases and the V segment lost 0 bases, leaving 11 bases of the junction unmatched. CDR3 nucleotide sequence: TGTGCCACCAGCAGAGATTTCCGACTAGCTGGCCGAGATACGCAGTATTTT. This codes for CATSRDFRLAGRDTQYF.

This clonotype came up many times. This rearrangement joins TRBV7-9 to TRBJ2-3, with D unclear. This CDR3 has 12 residues. V shed 6 bases and J shed 6 bases, with 10 bases lying between them. Germline CDR1 and CDR2: SEHNR and FQNEAQ (reference sequence). The CDR3 DNA reads as TGTGCCAGCAGGACCGAAGGTGATACGCAGTATTTT. Amino acids: CASRTEGDTQYF.

The rearrangement joins TRBV10-3 to TRBJ2-1; D is uncertain. CDR1 and CDR2 (germline): ENHRY, SYGVKD. The CDR3 totals 15 residues. V gave up 0 bases and J gave up 5 bases, with 11 bases separating them. In DNA, the CDR3 is TGTGCCATCAGTGAGTCGACGGATAGGGACAATGAGCAGTTCTTC. Residues: CAISESTDRDNEQFF.

This clonotype was seen many times. The rearrangement links TRBV5-1 to TRBJ2-1, with 8 bases fitting TRBD2. The CDR3 length is 15 residues. Trimming cost V 0 bases and J 4 bases; bases outside gene matches: 3. Per the germline V gene, CDR1 is SGHRS and CDR2 is YFSETQ. The CDR3 reads CASSLVAGPYNEQFF. In DNA, the CDR3 is TGCGCCAGCAGCTTGGTAGCGGGGCCTTACAATGAGCAGTTCTTC. The complete variable domain, with remaining parts taken from reference TRBV5-1 and TRBJ2-1, reads KAGVTQTPRYLIKTRGQQVTLSCSPISGHRSVSWYQQTPGQGLQFLFEYFSETQRNKGNFPGRFSGRQFSNSRSEMNVSTLELGDSALYLCASSLVAGPYNEQFFGPGTRLTVL.

This chain links TRBV20-1 with TRBJ2-7; D assignment may be TRBD1 or TRBD2 (5 bases each). The length of the CDR3 is 13 residues. V dropped 0 bases and J dropped 2 bases, with 8 bases sitting between them. Germline values: CDR1 DFQATT, CDR2 SNEGSKA (reference sequence). In DNA, the CDR3 is TGCAGTGCTAGAGAGGGGGTCCCCTACGAGCAGTACTTC. It is translated as CSAREGVPYEQYF.

This clonotype appeared a few times. The rearrangement uses TRBV18 and TRBJ1-1; D unclear. The germline gives CDR1 KGHSH, CDR2 LQKENI. V was cut by 3 bases and J by 8 bases, with 10 bases left in between. The CDR3 loop spans 12 amino acids. CDR3 amino acids: CASSPYGAEAFF. In nucleotides, the CDR3 is TGTGCCAGCTCACCGTATGGCGCCGAAGCTTTCTTT.

This clonotype was seen ten or more times. The J gene is TRBJ1-1, the V gene TRBV7-9; the D gene is possibly TRBD1 (6 bases). This CDR3 has 15 residues. Germline lookup yields CDR1 SEHNR and CDR2 FQNEAQ (reference sequence). Trimming removed 7 bases at V and 5 bases at J, with 20 bases between. The CDR3 reads CASTLLIQGGTEAFF. The DNA for the CDR3 is TGTGCCAGCACCCTATTGATACAGGGAGGGACTGAAGCTTTCTTT. Full variable domain (remainder filled in from reference TRBV7-9 and TRBJ1-1): DTGVSQNPRHKITKRGQNVTFRCDPISEHNRLYWYRQTLGQGPEFLTYFQNEAQLEKSRLLSDRFSAERPKGSFSTLEIQRTEQGDSAMYLCASTLLIQGGTEAFFGQGTRLTVV.

This clonotype was seen ten or more times. The gene calls are TRBV2 and TRBJ2-3; 8 bases map to TRBD2. Germline CDR1 SNHLY, CDR2 FYNNEI. Losses at the gene ends were 5 bases for V and 2 bases for J; bases not matched to a gene: 12. This CDR3 spans 17 amino acids. The CDR3 DNA reads as TGTGCCAGCAGTAAATTCACTAGCGGCGCACACACAGATACGCAGTATTTT. Residues: CASSKFTSGAHTDTQYF.

This clonotype was seen more than once but under ten times. This chain links TRBV9 with TRBJ1-4; 7 positions match TRBD1. Trimming cost V 2 bases and J 3 bases; bases outside gene matches: 4. Germline CDR1 SGDLS, CDR2 YYNGEE. The CDR3 is 15 amino acids. CDR3 in amino acids: CASSVEGAANEKLFF. The DNA for the CDR3 is TGTGCCAGCAGCGTCGAGGGGGCGGCTAATGAAAAACTGTTTTTT.

This chain links TRBV12-5 with TRBJ1-6; D remains ambiguous. The CDR3 sequence is 12 residues long. V lost 2 bases to trimming and J lost 13 bases, with 9 bases between them. CDR1 is LGHNT, CDR2 FRNRAP, per germline. The CDR3 bases are TGTGCTAGTGGTTTGACCGTGGGGCCCCTCCACTTT. This sequence encodes CASGLTVGPLHF.

This clonotype was observed a few times. The rearrangement uses TRBV5-1 and TRBJ2-1; D is ambiguous. CDR3 size: 16 residues. Germline values: CDR1 SGHRS, CDR2 YFSETQ. Between the trimmed V and J ends, which lost 0 bases and 4 bases, there was a span of 14 bases. The CDR3 sequence: CASSLDPTPTYNEQFF. CDR3 DNA sequence: TGCGCCAGCAGCTTGGACCCGACACCCACATACAATGAGCAGTTCTTC. Based on the CDR3 plus reference TRBV5-1 and TRBJ2-1, the full variable domain is KAGVTQTPRYLIKTRGQQVTLSCSPISGHRSVSWYQQTPGQGLQFLFEYFSETQRNKGNFPGRFSGRQFSNSRSEMNVSTLELGDSALYLCASSLDPTPTYNEQFFGPGTRLTVL.

This clonotype was detected a few times. The CDR3 region has the DNA TGTGCCACCAGTGACTCCAGGGTGTCCTACGAGCAGTACTTC. Translating gives CATSDSRVSYEQYF. The chain couples TRBV24-1 to TRBJ2-7; D is possibly TRBD1 (5 bases). The length of the CDR3 is 14 residues. Trimming shortened V by 4 bases and J by 1 base, and 10 bases separated the two germline ends. Germline values: CDR1 KGHDR, CDR2 SFDVKD.

This clonotype was observed a handful of times. The rearrangement uses TRBV4-3 and TRBJ2-5; TRBD1 matches at 9 bases. Germline CDR1 LGHNA, CDR2 YSLEER. This CDR3 region has 15 residues. With V trimmed by 2 bases and J by 1 base, 2 bases remained unmatched. CDR3 sequence (DNA): TGCGCCAGCAGCCAACAGACAGGGGGCCAAGAGACCCAGTACTTC. It is translated as CASSQQTGGQETQYF.

This clonotype was picked up a small number of times. The rearrangement uses TRBV20-1 and TRBJ1-1; D might be TRBD1 (6 bases). CDR1 and CDR2 (germline): DFQATT, SNEGSKA (reference sequence). CDR3 length: 15 residues. Trimming removed 0 bases at V and 5 bases at J, with 16 bases between. The CDR3 nucleotides read TGCAGTGCTAGAGAGAATTGGGGGGGCGGTACTGAAGCTTTCTTT. It encodes CSARENWGGGTEAFF.

This clonotype was observed a handful of times. The V call is TRBV3-1, the J call TRBJ2-3, with 10 bases fitting TRBD1. J gave up 6 bases and V 0 bases, and 6 bases lay outside the gene matches. CDR3 length equals 16 residues. The germline CDR1 and CDR2 sequences are LGHDT and YNNKEL (reference sequence). This CDR3 is CASSQEGQGSRDTQYF. Here the CDR3 DNA reads TGTGCCAGCAGCCAAGAGGGACAGGGGAGTAGGGATACGCAGTATTTT.